This TCR beta chain was observed in a study of cytomegalovirus exposure and HLA in healthy donors. The CDR3 contains 15 residues. Trimming removed 6 bases from V and 5 bases from J; junction bases left unmatched: 7. Germline V gene sequence: CDR1 SGHDN, CDR2 FVKESK. The primer mix had 60 Vbeta and 13 Jbeta primers. In the authors' workflow: Some 12 million shared chains were among the about 80 million unique TCR beta chains that a later analysis counted. Produced via immunoSEQ multiplex PCR; TCRdb's table is partial and in-frame only. The V and J calls and the clone size are those of that table, but D and trimming were determined from the DNA. The table lists around 120,000 clones, around 80% of them singletons.

The source material was PBMCs. The V and J genes are TRBV14 and TRBJ2-2; 9 nucleotides line up with TRBD1. The sequence derives from a man between 18 and 29 years old in good health and CMV-seronegative. The CDR3 reads CASSQQGAKTGELFF. DNA for the CDR3: TGTGCCAGCAGTCAACAGGGGGCTAAAACCGGGGAGCTGTTTTTT.